The clone carrying this T cell receptor beta chain has more than one count but fewer than ten. What it binds is not known. This specimen belongs to a study of T cells after yellow fever vaccination. Overall study results and limits: Though it reached lower strength, the secondary response hit its peak faster, day 5 versus 15. Although most clonotypes did not, a small share appeared in both CD4 and CD8 compartments.

Each CDR3 protein gets one entry after TCRdb re-called the 5' RACE reads with MiXCR. This table has some 200,000 distinct CDR3 sequences, around 10% appearing once. Looked up from germline, CDR1 is MGHRA and CDR2 is YSYEKL. The V end was cut by 4 bases, the J end by 3 bases, with 18 bases between. CDR3 length: 16 residues. Sequenced material: CD8+ T cells sorted from PBMCs, taken 15 days after the yellow fever booster vaccination. The J gene is TRBJ1-2, the V gene TRBV4-1; D possibly corresponds to TRBD1 (6 bases). This TCR was recovered from a man younger than 30 who received the YFV17D yellow fever vaccine. CDR3 sequence reads: CASSRVLGTLDYGYTF. The CDR3 nucleotides read TGCGCCAGCAGCCGAGTCCTCGGGACATTGGACTATGGCTACACCTTC.